Listed below are T cell receptor beta chains from one sample, sequenced in a study of response to subunit inactivated influenza vaccine. TCRdb re-derived calls from the RT-PCR reads in MiXCR, one entry per CDR3 protein. This table has hundreds of thousands of distinct CDR3 sequences, 14% appearing once. The material was PBMCs from blood, obtained 14 days before vaccination. These receptors were obtained from a man between 45 and 60 years old who received an inactivated influenza vaccine. CDR3s include the opening cysteine and the closing phenylalanine or tryptophan. D genes are given only for firm matches. The listing skips clone size in some rows; elsewhere it reads once, few, many or a size class.

V	J	size	D	DNA	CDR3
TRBV5-1	TRBJ2-7	few	.	TGCGCCAGCAGCTTGAGTTTCTTCAGGGCGTCCTACGAGCAGTACTTC	CASSLSFFRASYEQYF
TRBV12-3/TRBV12-4	TRBJ2-2	.	.	TGTGCCAGCAGAACAGGGGAGGGCACCGCGGAGCTGTTTTTT	CASRTGEGTAELFF
TRBV11-2	TRBJ2-1	few	.	TGTGCCAGCAGCCTCGGGGGCCTCGACAATGAGCAGTTCTTC	CASSLGGLDNEQFF
TRBV28	TRBJ2-5	few	.	TGTGCCAGCAGGACAACACAAGAGACCCAGTACTTC	CASRTTQETQYF
TRBV7-3	TRBJ1-1	.	TRBD1	TGTGCCAGCAGCTCAGGGACAGGGTCGAACACTGAAGCTTTCTTT	CASSSGTGSNTEAFF
TRBV10-3	TRBJ2-5	few	TRBD1	TGTGCCATCAGTCGAGGAACCGGGACAGAAAATTTCGGGACCCAGTACTTC	CAISRGTGTENFGTQYF
TRBV6-2/TRBV6-3	TRBJ2-7	.	TRBD2	TGTGCCAGCAGTTACTCGATCGGGCTAGCGGGGGGAAAACGGTACGAGCAGTACTTC	CASSYSIGLAGGKRYEQYF
TRBV5-1	TRBJ1-6	few	.	TGCGCCAGCAGCTTGGACGGGACGGAAGGGCGTTCACCCCTCCACTTT	CASSLDGTEGRSPLHF
TRBV28	TRBJ2-1	many	.	TGTGCCAGCAGTTCCCCACGAAAAAGACAGGGGAGGGATGAGCAGTTCTTC	CASSSPRKRQGRDEQFF
TRBV5-1	TRBJ2-7	few	TRBD2	TGCGCCAGCAGCCAGGCGGGAGGCACTCAGTACGAGCAGTACTTC	CASSQAGGTQYEQYF
TRBV29-1	TRBJ1-1	many	.	TGCAGCGTTTTACAGGGATTTAGGACTGAAGCTTTCTTT	CSVLQGFRTEAFF
TRBV5-1	TRBJ2-1	many	.	TGCGCCAGCAGCTCCGACCCGGGGGATGAGCAGTTCTTC	CASSSDPGDEQFF
TRBV29-1	TRBJ2-7	few	TRBD2	TGCAGCGTAGGGACTAGCGGGAGTGTCGGCGAGCAGTACTTC	CSVGTSGSVGEQYF
TRBV24-1	TRBJ2-2	.	TRBD1	TGTGCCACCAGTGAGACGGGACAGGGGCTGACCGGGGAGCTGTTTTTT	CATSETGQGLTGELFF
TRBV12-3/TRBV12-4	TRBJ2-1	few	TRBD2	TGTGCCAGCAGTCTTGGAACTAGCGGAGTCAACAATGAGCAGTTCTTC	CASSLGTSGVNNEQFF
TRBV12-3/TRBV12-4	TRBJ2-2	.	.	TGTGCCAGCAGGGTGAGCCCCGCGAACACCGGGGAGCTGTTTTTT	CASRVSPANTGELFF
TRBV6-2/TRBV6-3	TRBJ2-2	few	.	TGTGCCAGCAGTTACTCGTCTGGGGGACTCACCGGGGAGCTGTTTTTT	CASSYSSGGLTGELFF
TRBV20-1	TRBJ1-5	.	TRBD1	TGCAGTGCCGTACAGGGGAACCAGCCCCAGCATTTT	CSAVQGNQPQHF
TRBV25-1	TRBJ2-3	.	.	TGTGCCAGCAGTGAAAAAGACAGCCCGACAGATACGCAGTATTTT	CASSEKDSPTDTQYF
TRBV5-1	TRBJ1-1	.	.	TGCGCCAGCAGCTATCAGGGTTTCACTGAAGCTTTCTTT	CASSYQGFTEAFF
TRBV20-1	TRBJ1-1	.	.	TGCAGTGCTAGAGGGGGAGGGGTCACTGAAGCTTTCTTT	CSARGGGVTEAFF
TRBV5-1	TRBJ1-2	.	TRBD1	TGCGCCAGCAGCTTGACAGGGGGCGGAAAGGGCTACACCTTC	CASSLTGGGKGYTF
TRBV5-1	TRBJ2-2	many	.	TGCGCCAGCACGGTTACCGGGGAGCTGTTTTTT	CASTVTGELFF
TRBV7-9	TRBJ2-1	many	.	TGTGCCAGCAGCGGGAACTCCTACAATGAGCAGTTCTTC	CASSGNSYNEQFF
TRBV20-1	TRBJ2-1	.	TRBD2	TGCTGTGCTAGAGCTTGGACTAGCGGCAACAATGAGCAGTTCTTC	CCARAWTSGNNEQFF
TRBV7-2	TRBJ2-1	few	.	TGTGCCAGCAGAAATACTAGTTCCAATGAGCAGTTCTTC	CASRNTSSNEQFF
TRBV15	TRBJ2-7	.	TRBD2	TGTGCCACCAGCAGAGTTGCGGGAGTAAGGAGCGAGCAGTACTTC	CATSRVAGVRSEQYF
TRBV28	TRBJ2-7	.	TRBD1	TGTGCCAGCAGTGACTACGTGGGACAGGGGTGGGAGCAGTACTTC	CASSDYVGQGWEQYF
TRBV20-1	TRBJ2-7	.	.	TGCAGTGCTAGGGGGTACTACGAGCAGTACTTC	CSARGYYEQYF
TRBV3-1	TRBJ2-5	few	.	TGTGCCAGCAGCCAAGATCAAAGGACAGAGACCCAGTACTTC	CASSQDQRTETQYF
TRBV2	TRBJ1-4	.	.	TGTGCCAGCAGTGAATCAGGGAATGAAAAACTGTTTTTT	CASSESGNEKLFF
TRBV6-1	TRBJ1-5	.	TRBD1	TGTGCCAGCTCGATAGGGGGACAGGGCAATCAGCCCCAGCATTTT	CASSIGGQGNQPQHF
TRBV20-1	TRBJ2-1	.	TRBD2	TGCAGTGCTATAGTACTAGCGGGGGGGCCTGGTGAGCAGTTCTTC	CSAIVLAGGPGEQFF
TRBV9	TRBJ2-1	.	TRBD2	TGTGCCAGCAGCGTAGGGGGCGGGAGGGCATACGATGAGCAGTTCTTC	CASSVGGGRAYDEQFF
TRBV6-1	TRBJ2-1	few	.	TGTGCCAGCAGAGACTGGACATTGAATGAGCAGTTCTTC	CASRDWTLNEQFF
TRBV15	TRBJ2-1	.	TRBD1	TGTGCCACCAGCGCGGTCTCCAGGGACAGGGGGTTCTTC	CATSAVSRDRGFF
TRBV20-1	TRBJ2-4	few	.	TGCAGTGCCGTTCTCCTTCCGGAGGCCAAAAACATTCAGTACTTC	CSAVLLPEAKNIQYF
TRBV4-1	TRBJ2-3	many	.	TGCGCCAGCAGCCCGTACAGGACAGATACGCAGTATTTT	CASSPYRTDTQYF
TRBV18	TRBJ1-1	.	TRBD1	TGTGCCAGCTCACCGACCTTCGGACAGGGGAGAACTGAAGCTTTCTTT	CASSPTFGQGRTEAFF
TRBV28	TRBJ2-1	.	.	TGTGCCAGCAAGACCCCCGGGACTGGTACCGACAATGAGCAGTTCTTC	CASKTPGTGTDNEQFF
TRBV7-2	TRBJ2-1	.	.	TGTGCCAGCAGCAGCGTTGCTCGTTTCGATGAGCAGTTCTTC	CASSSVARFDEQFF
TRBV5-1	TRBJ2-5	few	TRBD1	TGCGCCAGCAGCGACACCGGGACAGTACAAGAGACCCAGTACTTC	CASSDTGTVQETQYF
TRBV11-2	TRBJ2-6	.	TRBD1	TGTGCCAGCAGCTTAGTCTGGGGACAGGGAACTGGGGCCAACGTCCTGACTTTC	CASSLVWGQGTGANVLTF
TRBV6-6	TRBJ2-3	many	.	TGTGCCAGCAGACGAGGGGATACGCAGTATTTT	CASRRGDTQYF
TRBV19	TRBJ2-1	few	TRBD1	TGTGCCAGCCAGCTTGGGACAGGACAGTTCTTC	CASQLGTGQFF
TRBV20-1	TRBJ2-1	.	.	TGCAGTGCTAGGGAAAATCACAGGGACGCCTACAATGAGCAGTTCTTC	CSARENHRDAYNEQFF
TRBV6-1	TRBJ2-5	few	TRBD1	TGTGCCAGCAGTGAAGCCTTTGGGACAGGCAAAGAGACCCAGTACTTC	CASSEAFGTGKETQYF
TRBV10-2	TRBJ1-2	few	.	TGCGCCAGCAGTGAGTCGAAAAGGCTATTACAGTTCTCACATGGCTACACCTTC	CASSESKRLLQFSHGYTF
TRBV7-2	TRBJ2-1	.	.	TGTGCCAGCAGCTTTAGGACAGAAGGGAATGAGCAGTTCTTC	CASSFRTEGNEQFF
TRBV3-1	TRBJ2-4	.	.	TGTGCCAGCAGCCAAGCCACCTCAAAAATTCAGTACTTC	CASSQATSKIQYF
TRBV4-1	TRBJ1-4	few	.	TGCGCCAGCAGCCAAGCGGCCCGGGACGAAAAACTGTTTTTT	CASSQAARDEKLFF
TRBV28	TRBJ2-2	.	.	TGTGCCAGCGGGCGGTTGAACACCGGGGAGCTGTTTTTT	CASGRLNTGELFF
TRBV3-1	TRBJ2-7	few	TRBD2	TGTGCCAGCAGCAAAAGTCTAGCGGGTCCGTCCGAGCAGTACTTC	CASSKSLAGPSEQYF
TRBV28	TRBJ2-7	few	.	TGTGCCAGCAGTTTGACGCAAAGCTCCTACGAGCAGTACTTC	CASSLTQSSYEQYF